The 7 T cell receptor beta chains reported below all come from one sample, sequenced in a study of T cells after somatic rescue of genetic block. Method: immunoSEQ multiplex PCR; TCRdb's copy keeps in-frame clones and lacks some. The data hold 80,000 to 100,000 clones, with about 90% observed a single time. The sample taken for sequencing was peripheral blood mononuclear cells (PBMCs). These receptors were obtained from a woman aged 18-29 years.

The chain recombines TRBV4-3 with TRBJ2-2; a weak D match, TRBD2 (6 bases). Per germline, CDR1 LGHNA and CDR2 YSLEER. The CDR3 length is 15 residues. V dropped 0 bases and J dropped 6 bases, with 11 bases sitting between them. The CDR3 region has the DNA TGCGCCAGCAGCCAAGAGTTTGGGACTCCCGGGGAGCTGTTTTTT. This gives the protein CASSQEFGTPGELFF.

V is TRBV11-2 and J is TRBJ2-1; 7 bases match TRBD2. The CDR3 loop spans 15 amino acids. The V segment lost 5 bases and the J segment 5 bases; nucleotides outside the gene matches: 9. The germline CDR1 and CDR2 sequences are SGHAT and FQNNGV. CDR3 DNA: TGTGCCAGCAGCCGCGAAGCGGGGTATAACAATGAGCAGTTCTTC. Protein product: CASSREAGYNNEQFF. The whole variable domain, remainder taken from reference TRBV11-2 and TRBJ2-1, is EAGVAQSPRYKIIEKRQSVAFWCNPISGHATLYWYQQILGQGPKLLIQFQNNGVVDDSQLPKDRFSAERLKGVDSTLKIQPAKLEDSAVYLCASSREAGYNNEQFFGPGTRLTVL.

The chain is built from TRBV25-1 and TRBJ2-3; TRBD2 matches 11 bases. V was clipped by 3 bases and J by 6 bases; unmatched bases: 8. The CDR3 is made up of 16 amino acids. The V gene's germline CDR1 is MGHDK and CDR2 SYGVNS. CDR3 protein: CASSDVLAGAGDTQYF. DNA of the CDR3: TGTGCCAGCAGTGATGTACTAGCGGGAGCCGGGGATACGCAGTATTTT.

The V and J genes are TRBV5-1 and TRBJ2-3; 8 bases align to TRBD2. Germline loops: CDR1 SGHRS, CDR2 YFSETQ. The CDR3 has 14 amino acids. J was trimmed by 5 bases and V by 0 bases; bases with no gene match: 2. The DNA of the CDR3 is TGCGCCAGCAGCTTGGAGACTAGCGTAGATACGCAGTATTTT. Protein product: CASSLETSVDTQYF.

V and J are TRBV13 and TRBJ1-4, with D hard to call. V dropped 4 bases and J dropped 4 bases, with 13 bases sitting between them. The CDR3 spans 15 residues. CDR1 and CDR2 from the germline V gene are PRHDT and FYEKMQ (reference sequence). The CDR3 DNA reads TGTGCCAGCAGCTCATTCCACGACAATAATGAAAAACTGTTTTTT. It specifies CASSSFHDNNEKLFF.

V usage is TRBV5-1 and J usage is TRBJ1-1, with D perhaps TRBD1 (5 bases). The CDR3 totals 14 residues. Germline values: CDR1 SGHRS, CDR2 YFSETQ. Trimming shortened V by 3 bases and J by 4 bases, and 13 bases separated the two germline ends. CDR3 sequence: CASSWGTTVTEAFF. The CDR3 region has the DNA TGCGCCAGCAGCTGGGGGACCACTGTCACTGAAGCTTTCTTT.

The CDR3 nucleotides read TGTGCCATCAGTGAGGGTAGCGGCTACGAGCAGTACTTC. Translation: CAISEGSGYEQYF. The J gene is TRBJ2-7, the V gene TRBV10-3; perhaps TRBD2 as D (6 bases). The CDR3 runs 13 residues. Trimming shortened V by 2 bases and J by 3 bases, and 8 bases separated the two germline ends. In germline, CDR1 is ENHRY, CDR2 SYGVKD.